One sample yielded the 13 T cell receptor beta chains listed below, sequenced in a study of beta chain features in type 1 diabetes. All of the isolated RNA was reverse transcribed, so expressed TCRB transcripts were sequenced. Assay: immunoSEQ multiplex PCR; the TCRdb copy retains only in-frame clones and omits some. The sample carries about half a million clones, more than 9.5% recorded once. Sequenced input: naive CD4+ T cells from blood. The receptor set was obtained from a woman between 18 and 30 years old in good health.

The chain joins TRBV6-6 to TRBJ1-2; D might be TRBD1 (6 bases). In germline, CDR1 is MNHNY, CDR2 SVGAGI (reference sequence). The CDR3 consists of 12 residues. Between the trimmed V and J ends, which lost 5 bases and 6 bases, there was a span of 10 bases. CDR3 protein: CASSKQGDGYTF. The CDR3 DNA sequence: TGTGCCAGCAGTAAACAGGGAGATGGCTACACCTTC.

The CDR3 here is CASGATNYGYTF. The CDR3 DNA is TGTGCCAGCGGGGCCACGAACTATGGCTACACCTTC. The chain is built from TRBV28 and TRBJ1-2, with D perhaps TRBD1 (5 bases). Germline V gene data show CDR1 as MDHEN and CDR2 as SYDVKM. V lost 8 bases and J 2 bases, leaving 9 bases between the germline ends. The CDR3 sequence is 12 residues long.

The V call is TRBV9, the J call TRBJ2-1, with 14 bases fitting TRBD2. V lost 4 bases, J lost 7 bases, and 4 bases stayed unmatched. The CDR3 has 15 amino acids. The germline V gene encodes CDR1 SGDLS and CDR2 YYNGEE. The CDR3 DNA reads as TGTGCCAGCAGCCCACGACTAGCGGGAGGGAATGAGCAGTTCTTC. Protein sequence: CASSPRLAGGNEQFF.

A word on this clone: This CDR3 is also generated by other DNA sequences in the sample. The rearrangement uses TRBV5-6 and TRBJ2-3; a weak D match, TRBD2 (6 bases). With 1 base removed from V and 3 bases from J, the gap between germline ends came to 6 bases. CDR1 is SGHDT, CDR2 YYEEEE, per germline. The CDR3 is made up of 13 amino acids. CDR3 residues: CASSLRGTDTQYF. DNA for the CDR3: TGTGCCAGCAGCTTGCGGGGGACAGATACGCAGTATTTT.

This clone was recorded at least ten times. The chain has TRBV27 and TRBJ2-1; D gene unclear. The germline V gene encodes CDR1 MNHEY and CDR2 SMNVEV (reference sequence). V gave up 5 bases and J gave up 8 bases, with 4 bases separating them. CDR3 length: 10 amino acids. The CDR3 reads CASSPYEQFF. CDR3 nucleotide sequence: TGTGCCAGCAGTCCTTATGAGCAGTTCTTC.

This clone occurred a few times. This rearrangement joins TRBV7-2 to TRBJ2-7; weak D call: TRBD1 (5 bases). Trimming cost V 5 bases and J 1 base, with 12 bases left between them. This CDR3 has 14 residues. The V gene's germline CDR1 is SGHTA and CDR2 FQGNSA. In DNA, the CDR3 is TGTGCCAGCAGCAGGGGCGGAACTTCCTACGAGCAGTACTTC. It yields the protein CASSRGGTSYEQYF.

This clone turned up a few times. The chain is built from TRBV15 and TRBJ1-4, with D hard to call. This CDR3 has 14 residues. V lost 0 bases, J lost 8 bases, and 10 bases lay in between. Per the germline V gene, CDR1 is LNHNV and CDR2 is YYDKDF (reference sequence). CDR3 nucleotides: TGTGCCACCAGCAGAGATGGGGTCGGGGAAAAACTGTTTTTT. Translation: CATSRDGVGEKLFF.

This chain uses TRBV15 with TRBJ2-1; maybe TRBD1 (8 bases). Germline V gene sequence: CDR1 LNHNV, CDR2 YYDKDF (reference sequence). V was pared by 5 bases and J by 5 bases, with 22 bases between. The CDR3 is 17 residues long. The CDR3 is CATSPEQGEGINNEQFF. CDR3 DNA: TGTGCCACCAGCCCTGAACAGGGGGAGGGAATAAACAATGAGCAGTTCTTC.

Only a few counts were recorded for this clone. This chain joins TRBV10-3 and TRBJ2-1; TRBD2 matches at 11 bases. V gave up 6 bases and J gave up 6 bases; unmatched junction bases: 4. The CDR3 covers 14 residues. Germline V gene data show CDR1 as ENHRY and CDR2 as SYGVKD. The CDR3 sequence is CAIRLAGDGNEQFF. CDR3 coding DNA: TGTGCCATCAGACTAGCGGGAGACGGCAATGAGCAGTTCTTC.

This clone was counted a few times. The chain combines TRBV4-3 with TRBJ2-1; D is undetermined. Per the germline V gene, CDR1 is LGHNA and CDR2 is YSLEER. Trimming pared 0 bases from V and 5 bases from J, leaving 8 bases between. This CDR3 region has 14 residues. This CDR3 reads CASSQELLDNEQFF. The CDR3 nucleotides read TGCGCCAGCAGCCAAGAGCTCCTGGACAATGAGCAGTTCTTC.

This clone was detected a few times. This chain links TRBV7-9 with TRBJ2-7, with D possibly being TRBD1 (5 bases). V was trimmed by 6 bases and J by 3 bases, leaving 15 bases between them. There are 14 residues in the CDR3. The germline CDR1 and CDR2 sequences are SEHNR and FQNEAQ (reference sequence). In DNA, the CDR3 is TGTGCCAGCAGTTTAAACGGACAAGGCTACGAGCAGTACGTC. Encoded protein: CASSLNGQGYEQYV.

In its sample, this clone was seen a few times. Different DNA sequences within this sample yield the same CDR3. As DNA, the CDR3 is TGTGCCAGCAGTACAGCCGGTTCCTACGAGCAGTACGTC. It translates to CASSTAGSYEQYV. The chain employs TRBV28 and TRBJ2-7; D unclear. Germline V CDR1 and CDR2: MDHEN, SYDVKM. CDR3 length: 13 amino acids. Trimming stripped 5 bases from V and 1 base from J, with 9 bases between.

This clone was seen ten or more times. CDR3 DNA: TGCGCCAGCAGCCCTGGACAGGTAATGGACGAGCAGTACGTC. Its protein is CASSPGQVMDEQYV. The rearrangement links TRBV5-1 to TRBJ2-7, with TRBD1 identical over 7 bases. J gave up 5 bases and V 4 bases, and 9 bases lay outside the gene matches. Germline lookup yields CDR1 SGHRS and CDR2 YFSETQ. The CDR3 consists of 14 residues.